The rows below give T cell receptor beta chains drawn from one sample of a study of cytomegalovirus exposure and HLA in healthy donors. This table comes from immunoSEQ multiplex PCR, and its TCRdb copy is limited to in-frame clones, with some not included. This repertoire includes around 190,000 clones. Sequencing was carried out using PBMCs. These receptors all stem from a woman younger than 45 in good health and CMV-seropositive. Each CDR3 is given with its conserved first and last residue. Each record gives: J gene, D gene, V gene, CDR3 DNA, CDR3 protein. The D gene is left open where the match is weak.

j_gene: TRBJ1-5; d_gene: TRBD1; v_gene: TRBV18; CDR3nt: TGTGCCAGCTCACCAACAGGGGTTTCTGACCAGCCCCAGCATTTT; CDR3aa: CASSPTGVSDQPQHF
j_gene: TRBJ1-2; d_gene: NA; v_gene: TRBV6-4; CDR3nt: TGTGCCAGCAGTCCGTACGGGGGATATGGCTACACCTTC; CDR3aa: CASSPYGGYGYTF
j_gene: TRBJ2-1; d_gene: NA; v_gene: TRBV5-4; CDR3nt: TGTGCCAGCAGCTTCTTCAATGAGCAGTTCTTC; CDR3aa: CASSFFNEQFF
j_gene: TRBJ1-2; d_gene: NA; v_gene: TRBV5-1; CDR3nt: TGCGCCAGCAGCCTATTCTTAGGGAGGTATGGCTACACCTTC; CDR3aa: CASSLFLGRYGYTF
j_gene: TRBJ2-3; d_gene: TRBD2; v_gene: TRBV19; CDR3nt: TGTGCCAGTACACCAAGCGGGGAAAGCACAGATACGCAGTATTTT; CDR3aa: CASTPSGESTDTQYF
j_gene: TRBJ2-1; d_gene: NA; v_gene: TRBV2; CDR3nt: TGTGCCAGCAGTGAGGCGGGGGCCACCTACAATGAGCAGTTCTTC; CDR3aa: CASSEAGATYNEQFF
j_gene: TRBJ2-7; d_gene: TRBD1; v_gene: TRBV7-8; CDR3nt: TGTGCCAGCAGCCAATTGACAGGGGGTCCGTACGAGCAGTACTTC; CDR3aa: CASSQLTGGPYEQYF
j_gene: TRBJ2-5; d_gene: TRBD2; v_gene: TRBV7-9; CDR3nt: TGTGCCAGCAGCTTAGGGGCGGGGGGGCCGGTGGAGACCCAGTACTTC; CDR3aa: CASSLGAGGPVETQYF
j_gene: TRBJ1-4; d_gene: NA; v_gene: TRBV4-2; CDR3nt: TGTGCCAGCAGCCAAGCACAGGGTTGGGAAAAACTGTTTTTT; CDR3aa: CASSQAQGWEKLFF
j_gene: TRBJ2-1; d_gene: NA; v_gene: TRBV18; CDR3nt: TGTGCCAGCTCACCTCTAGCGACAAGCTCCTACAATGAGCAGTTCTTC; CDR3aa: CASSPLATSSYNEQFF
j_gene: TRBJ1-5; d_gene: NA; v_gene: TRBV5-1; CDR3nt: TGCGCCAGCAGCTCCAGGGGCAATCAGCCCCAGCATTTT; CDR3aa: CASSSRGNQPQHF
j_gene: TRBJ2-1; d_gene: NA; v_gene: TRBV18; CDR3nt: TGTGCCAGCTCACCGTCTGGTGGGGGGTACGGTTATGAGCAGTTCTTC; CDR3aa: CASSPSGGGYGYEQFF
j_gene: TRBJ1-1; d_gene: NA; v_gene: TRBV27; CDR3nt: TGTGCCAGCAGTTCCCCCGGACGGGGCACTGAAGCTTTCTTT; CDR3aa: CASSSPGRGTEAFF
j_gene: TRBJ2-1; d_gene: NA; v_gene: TRBV6-6; CDR3nt: TGTGCCAGCGGGCCAGGGACTCGGGGAAACAATGAGCAGTTCTTC; CDR3aa: CASGPGTRGNNEQFF
j_gene: TRBJ1-2; d_gene: TRBD1; v_gene: TRBV11-2; CDR3nt: TGTGCCAGCAGCTTAGGACAGGGCTACGGCTACACCTTC; CDR3aa: CASSLGQGYGYTF
j_gene: TRBJ2-7; d_gene: NA; v_gene: TRBV28; CDR3nt: TGTGCCAGCAGTTTGTCCACCTATAGCTCCTACGAGCAGTACTTC; CDR3aa: CASSLSTYSSYEQYF
j_gene: TRBJ2-7; d_gene: TRBD2; v_gene: TRBV6-5; CDR3nt: TGTGCCAGCAGTTACGGCCGACTAGCGGGAACCTACGAGCAGTACTTC; CDR3aa: CASSYGRLAGTYEQYF
j_gene: TRBJ1-1; d_gene: NA; v_gene: TRBV5-1; CDR3nt: TGCGCCAGCAGCATGGGAGGCACTGAAGCTTTCTTT; CDR3aa: CASSMGGTEAFF
j_gene: TRBJ2-3; d_gene: TRBD1; v_gene: TRBV19; CDR3nt: TGTGCCAGTAGACCCGGGACAGGGTTGGGGGAGGCGACAGATACGCAGTATTTT; CDR3aa: CASRPGTGLGEATDTQYF
j_gene: TRBJ2-5; d_gene: TRBD2; v_gene: TRBV4-3; CDR3nt: TGCGCCAGCAGCCAAGATCTGCTAGCGGGGCAAGAGACCCAGTACTTC; CDR3aa: CASSQDLLAGQETQYF
j_gene: TRBJ1-2; d_gene: NA; v_gene: TRBV6-5; CDR3nt: TGTGCCAGCAGCGTGGGAGGTGGCTACACCTTC; CDR3aa: CASSVGGGYTF
j_gene: TRBJ2-7; d_gene: TRBD1; v_gene: TRBV7-2; CDR3nt: TGTGCCAGCAGCCTGACCGGGACAGGGGGGTACGAGCAGTACTTC; CDR3aa: CASSLTGTGGYEQYF